The T cell receptor (beta chain) described here comes from a study of blood T cell repertoires in COVID-19. Study context: Some COVID-19 samples were acute and others convalescent; all came from the United States, Italy and Spain.

Trimming took 3 bases from V and 6 from J; bases not matched to a gene: 10. CDR1 SGHAT and CDR2 FQDESV come from the germline V gene (reference sequence). The CDR3 length is 16 residues. Libraries were prepared by immunoSEQ multiplex PCR; TCRdb keeps only in-frame clonotypes and omits some of them. The sample lists 280,000 or so clones, roughly 88% occurring once. The receptor was isolated from a man in his late teens or twenties with active or convalescent COVID-19. Sequencing used peripheral blood. The chain has TRBV11-1 and TRBJ1-2; 10 bases are shared with TRBD1. The CDR3 nucleotides are TGTGCCAGCAGCTTGGCGGGACAGGGGATGTCGAATGGCTACACCTTC. It encodes CASSLAGQGMSNGYTF.